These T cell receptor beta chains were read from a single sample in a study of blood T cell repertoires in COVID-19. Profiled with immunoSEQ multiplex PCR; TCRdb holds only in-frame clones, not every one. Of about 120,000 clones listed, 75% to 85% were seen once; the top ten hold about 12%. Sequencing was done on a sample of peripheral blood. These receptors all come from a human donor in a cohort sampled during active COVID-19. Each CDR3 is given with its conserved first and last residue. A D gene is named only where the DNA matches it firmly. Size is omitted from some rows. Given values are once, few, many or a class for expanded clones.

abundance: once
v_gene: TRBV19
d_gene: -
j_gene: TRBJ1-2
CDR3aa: CASRTGLSGGYTF
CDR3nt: TGTGCCAGTAGGACGGGACTGAGCGGTGGCTACACCTTC

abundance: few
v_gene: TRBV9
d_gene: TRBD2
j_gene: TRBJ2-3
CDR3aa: CASSALTSGLGVDTQYF
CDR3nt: TGTGCCAGCAGCGCCCTAACTAGCGGGTTGGGCGTGGATACGCAGTATTTT

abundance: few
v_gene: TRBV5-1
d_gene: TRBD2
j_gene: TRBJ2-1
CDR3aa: CASSSGGRSSSYNEQFF
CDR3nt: TGCGCCAGCAGCTCGGGCGGGAGATCCAGCTCCTACAATGAGCAGTTCTTC

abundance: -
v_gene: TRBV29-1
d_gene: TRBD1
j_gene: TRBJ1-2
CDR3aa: CSVPQGQGEVDGYTF
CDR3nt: TGCAGCGTCCCCCAGGGACAGGGAGAAGTGGATGGCTACACCTTC

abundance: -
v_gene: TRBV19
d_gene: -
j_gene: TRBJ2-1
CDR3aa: CASKEWGANYNEQFF
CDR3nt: TGTGCCAGTAAGGAGTGGGGCGCCAACTACAATGAGCAGTTCTTC

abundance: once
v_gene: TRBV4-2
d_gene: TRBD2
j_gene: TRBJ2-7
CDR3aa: CASSQEGLAYEQYF
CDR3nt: TGTGCCAGCAGCCAAGAGGGACTAGCATACGAGCAGTACTTC

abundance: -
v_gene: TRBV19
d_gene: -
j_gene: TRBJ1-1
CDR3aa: CASSLGGGTEAFF
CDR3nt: TGTGCCAGTAGTCTGGGGGGGGGCACTGAAGCTTTCTTT

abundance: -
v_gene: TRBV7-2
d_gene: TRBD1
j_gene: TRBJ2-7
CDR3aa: CASSARTGNEQYF
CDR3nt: TGTGCCAGCAGCGCACGGACAGGGAACGAGCAGTACTTC

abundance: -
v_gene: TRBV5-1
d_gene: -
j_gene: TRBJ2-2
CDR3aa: CASSLQGSNTGELFF
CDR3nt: TGCGCCAGCAGCTTGCAGGGTTCGAACACCGGGGAGCTGTTTTTT

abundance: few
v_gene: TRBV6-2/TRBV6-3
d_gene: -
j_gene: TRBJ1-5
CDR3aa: CASSYAGTNQPQHF
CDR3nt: TGTGCCAGCAGTTACGCGGGAACCAATCAGCCCCAGCATTTT

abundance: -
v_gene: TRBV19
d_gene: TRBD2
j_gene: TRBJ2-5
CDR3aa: CASSVAGGQETQYF
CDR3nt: TGTGCCAGTAGTGTAGCGGGGGGCCAAGAGACCCAGTACTTC

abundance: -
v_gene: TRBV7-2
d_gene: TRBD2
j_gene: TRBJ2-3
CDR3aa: CASSLYTSGADTQYF
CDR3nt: TGTGCCAGCAGCTTATACACTAGCGGGGCAGATACGCAGTATTTT

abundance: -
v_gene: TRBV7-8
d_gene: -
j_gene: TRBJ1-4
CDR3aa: CASSLEPGGRGNEKLFF
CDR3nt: TGTGCCAGCAGCTTAGAACCCGGCGGAAGGGGTAATGAAAAACTGTTTTTT

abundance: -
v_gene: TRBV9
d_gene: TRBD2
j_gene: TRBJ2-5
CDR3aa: CASSSRTSEETQYF
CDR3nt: TGTGCCAGCAGCTCCCGGACTAGCGAGGAGACCCAGTACTTC

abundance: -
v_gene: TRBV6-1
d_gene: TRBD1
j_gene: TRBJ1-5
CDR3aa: CASSEAQGPQPQHF
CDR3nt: TGTGCCAGCAGTGAAGCACAGGGGCCCCAGCCCCAGCATTTT

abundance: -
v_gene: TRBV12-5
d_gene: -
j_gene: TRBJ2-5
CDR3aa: CASGLGNTGTQYF
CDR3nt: TGTGCTAGTGGTTTGGGGAATACAGGGACCCAGTACTTC

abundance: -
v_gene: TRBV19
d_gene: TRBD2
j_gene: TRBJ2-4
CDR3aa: CASMVGGGAQSKNIQYF
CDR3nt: TGTGCCAGTATGGTTGGCGGGGGGGCCCAGAGCAAAAACATTCAGTACTTC

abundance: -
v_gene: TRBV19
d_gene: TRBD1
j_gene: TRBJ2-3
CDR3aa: CASSIAGQGADTQYF
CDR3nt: TGTGCCAGTAGCATCGCGGGACAGGGGGCGGATACGCAGTATTTT

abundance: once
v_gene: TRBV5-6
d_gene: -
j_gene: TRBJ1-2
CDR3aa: CASSLYMDTSNYGYTF
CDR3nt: TGTGCCAGCAGCTTGTATATGGACACCTCTAACTATGGCTACACCTTC

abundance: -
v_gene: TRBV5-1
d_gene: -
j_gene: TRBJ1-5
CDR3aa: CASSPGGNQPQHF
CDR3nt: TGCGCCAGCAGCCCGGGGGGGAATCAGCCCCAGCATTTT

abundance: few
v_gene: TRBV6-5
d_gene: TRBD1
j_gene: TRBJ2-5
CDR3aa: CASSSQTGGVETQYF
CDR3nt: TGTGCCAGCAGTTCCCAAACAGGGGGCGTGGAGACCCAGTACTTC

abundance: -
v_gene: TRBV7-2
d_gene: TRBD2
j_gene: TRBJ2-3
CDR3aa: CASSPPGLAIGDTQYF
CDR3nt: TGTGCCAGCAGCCCCCCGGGACTAGCTATAGGAGATACGCAGTATTTT

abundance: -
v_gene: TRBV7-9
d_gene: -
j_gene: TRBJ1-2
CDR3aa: CASSLGGQQRGYTF
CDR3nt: TGTGCCAGCAGCTTAGGGGGCCAACAGCGAGGCTACACCTTC

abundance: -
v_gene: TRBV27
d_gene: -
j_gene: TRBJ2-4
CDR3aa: CATMGLDGTRAKNIQYF
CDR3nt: TGTGCCACAATGGGACTCGACGGGACGAGAGCCAAAAACATTCAGTACTTC

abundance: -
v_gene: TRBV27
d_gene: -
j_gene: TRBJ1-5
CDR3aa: CASSGQFGPQHF
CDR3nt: TGTGCCAGCAGTGGCCAATTTGGGCCCCAGCATTTT

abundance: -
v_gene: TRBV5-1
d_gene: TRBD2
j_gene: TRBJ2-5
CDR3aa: CASSPEVAGGLETQYF
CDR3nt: TGCGCCAGCAGCCCCGAGGTAGCGGGGGGTCTCGAGACCCAGTACTTC

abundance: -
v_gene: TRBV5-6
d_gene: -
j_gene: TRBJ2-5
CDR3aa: CASSLPGRETQYF
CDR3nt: TGTGCCAGCAGCTTGCCAGGGAGGGAGACCCAGTACTTC

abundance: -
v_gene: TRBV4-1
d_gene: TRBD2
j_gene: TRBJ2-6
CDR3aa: CASSPSRQRGVGANVLTF
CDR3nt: TGCGCCAGCAGCCCATCAAGGCAGCGGGGGGTTGGGGCCAACGTCCTGACTTTC

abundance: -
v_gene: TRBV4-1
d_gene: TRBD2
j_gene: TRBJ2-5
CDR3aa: CASSQGWRLAGVLETQYF
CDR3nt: TGCGCCAGCAGCCAAGGATGGCGACTAGCGGGGGTACTGGAGACCCAGTACTTC

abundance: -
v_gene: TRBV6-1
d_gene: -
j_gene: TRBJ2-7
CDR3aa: CASSDLAGYEQYF
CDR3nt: TGTGCCAGCAGTGATCTTGCAGGGTACGAGCAGTACTTC

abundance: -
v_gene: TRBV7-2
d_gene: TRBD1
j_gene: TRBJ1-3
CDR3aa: CASRPTGSGNTIYF
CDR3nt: TGTGCCAGCAGACCGACAGGGTCCGGAAACACCATATATTTT

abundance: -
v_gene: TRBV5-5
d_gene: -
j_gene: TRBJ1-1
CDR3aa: CASSRVLSNTEAFF
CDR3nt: TGTGCCAGCAGCCGCGTATTATCGAACACTGAAGCTTTCTTT

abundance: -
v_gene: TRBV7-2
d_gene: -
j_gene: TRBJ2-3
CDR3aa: CASSLMWRLGTDTQYF
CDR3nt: TGTGCCAGCAGCTTAATGTGGCGGTTAGGCACAGATACGCAGTATTTT

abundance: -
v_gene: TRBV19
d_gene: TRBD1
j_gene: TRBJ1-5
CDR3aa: CASSILSGGTGQPQHF
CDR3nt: TGTGCCAGTAGTATTTTATCGGGGGGGACAGGGCAGCCCCAGCATTTT

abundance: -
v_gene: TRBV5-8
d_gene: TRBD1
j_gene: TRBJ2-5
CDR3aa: CASSLTGGETQYF
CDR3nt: TGTGCCAGCAGCTTGACAGGGGGGGAGACCCAGTACTTC

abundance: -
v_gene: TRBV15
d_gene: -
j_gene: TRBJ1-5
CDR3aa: CATSNRTSQPQHF
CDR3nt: TGTGCCACCAGTAACAGGACTAGTCAGCCCCAGCATTTT

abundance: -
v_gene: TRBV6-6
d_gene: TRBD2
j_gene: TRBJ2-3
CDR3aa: CATDGGDTQYF
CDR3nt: TGTGCCACGGACGGGGGGGATACGCAGTATTTT

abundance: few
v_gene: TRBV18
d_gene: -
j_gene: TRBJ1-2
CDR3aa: CASSPPATLRGYTF
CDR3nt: TGTGCCAGCTCACCCCCAGCGACTTTGCGTGGCTACACCTTC

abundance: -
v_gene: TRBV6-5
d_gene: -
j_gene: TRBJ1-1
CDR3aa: CASSPPRGNTEAFF
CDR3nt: TGTGCCAGCAGCCCCCCCCGAGGGAACACTGAAGCTTTCTTT

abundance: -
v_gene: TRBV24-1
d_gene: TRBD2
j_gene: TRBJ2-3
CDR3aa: CATSDLLGEGTPDTQYF
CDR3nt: TGTGCCACCAGTGATTTGCTGGGGGAGGGGACCCCAGATACGCAGTATTTT

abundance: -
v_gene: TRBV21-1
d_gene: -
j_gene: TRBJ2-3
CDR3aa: CASSPLAGAPDTQYF
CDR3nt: TGTGCCAGCAGCCCGTTAGCGGGGGCCCCAGATACGCAGTATTTT

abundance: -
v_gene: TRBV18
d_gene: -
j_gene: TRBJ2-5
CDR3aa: CASSPPRLETQYF
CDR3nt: TGTGCCAGCTCACCACCCCGTCTGGAGACCCAGTACTTC

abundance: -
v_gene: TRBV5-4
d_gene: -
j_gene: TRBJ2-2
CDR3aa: CASSLKGGTGELFF
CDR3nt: TGTGCCAGCAGCTTGAAGGGAGGCACCGGGGAGCTGTTTTTT